This paragraph reports one TCR beta chain. The antigen remains undetermined. Using immunoSEQ multiplex PCR, the repertoire was profiled, and TCRdb retains in-frame clones only, with some absent. Of about 70,000 clones in the sample, less than 95% were seen once. The CDR3 has 15 residues. Germline V gene sequence: CDR1 SGHDT, CDR2 YYEEEE. V gave up 3 bases and J gave up 0 bases; unmatched junction bases: 5. These data are taken from a study of cytomegalovirus exposure and HLA in healthy donors. Study information: Later analysis reported that the 95 to 150 validation repertoires shared the platform of the 500 to 850 first-cohort repertoires.

Study-wide findings and caveats: According to reports, the classifier identified cytomegalovirus status with high specificity and sensitivity. In vitro testing confirmed a few CMV-associated chains as specific for CMV antigens.

V gene TRBV5-6 combines with J gene TRBJ2-7; 8 bases match TRBD2. Material for sequencing was PBMCs. This sequence originates from a young woman in good health and CMV-seropositive. The CDR3: CASSSPGLDSYEQYF. In DNA form, the CDR3 reads TGTGCCAGCAGCTCGCCGGGACTAGACTCCTACGAGCAGTACTTC.